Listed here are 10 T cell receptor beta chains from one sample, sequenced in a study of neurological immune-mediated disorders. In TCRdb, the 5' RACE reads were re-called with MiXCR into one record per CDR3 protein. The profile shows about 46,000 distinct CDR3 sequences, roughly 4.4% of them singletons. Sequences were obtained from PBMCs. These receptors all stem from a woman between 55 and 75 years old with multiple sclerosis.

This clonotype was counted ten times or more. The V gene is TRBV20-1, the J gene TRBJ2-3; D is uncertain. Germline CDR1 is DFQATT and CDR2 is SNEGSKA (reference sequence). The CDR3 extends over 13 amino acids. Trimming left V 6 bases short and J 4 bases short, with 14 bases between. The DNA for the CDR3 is TGCAGTGCAATCCGAACAAAAGCAGATACGCAGTATTTT. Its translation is CSAIRTKADTQYF.

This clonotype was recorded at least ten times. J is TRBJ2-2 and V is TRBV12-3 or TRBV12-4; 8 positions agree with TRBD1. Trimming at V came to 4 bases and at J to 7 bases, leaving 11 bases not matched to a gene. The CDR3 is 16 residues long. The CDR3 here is CASSSSTQGAVGELFF. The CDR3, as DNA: TGTGCCAGCAGTTCCTCCACGCAGGGGGCAGTCGGGGAGCTGTTTTTT.

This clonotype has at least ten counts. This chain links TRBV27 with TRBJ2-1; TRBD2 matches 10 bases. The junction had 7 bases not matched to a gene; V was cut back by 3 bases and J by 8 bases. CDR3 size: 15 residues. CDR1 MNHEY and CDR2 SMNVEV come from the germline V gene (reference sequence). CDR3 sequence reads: CASSFGLAATDEQFF. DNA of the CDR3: TGTGCCAGCAGTTTCGGACTAGCGGCCACCGATGAGCAGTTCTTC.

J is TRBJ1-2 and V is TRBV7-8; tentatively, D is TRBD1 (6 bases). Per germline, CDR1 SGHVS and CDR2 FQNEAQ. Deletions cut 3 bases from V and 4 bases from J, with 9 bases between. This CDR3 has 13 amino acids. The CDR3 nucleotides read TGTGCCAGCAGCTTTGAGGGGGTCTATGGCTACACCTTC. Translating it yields CASSFEGVYGYTF.

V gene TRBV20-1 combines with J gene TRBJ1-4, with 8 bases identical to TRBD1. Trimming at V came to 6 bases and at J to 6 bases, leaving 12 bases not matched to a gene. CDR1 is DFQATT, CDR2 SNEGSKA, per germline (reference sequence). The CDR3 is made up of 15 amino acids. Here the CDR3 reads CSAPDRASAHEKLFF. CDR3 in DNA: TGCAGTGCCCCGGACAGGGCGAGTGCCCATGAAAAACTGTTTTTT.

The CDR3 sequence: CSARRTGGKDTEAFF. As DNA, the CDR3 is TGCAGTGCTAGAAGGACAGGGGGCAAGGACACTGAAGCTTTCTTT. This rearrangement joins TRBV20-1 to TRBJ1-1; 11 bases line up with TRBD1. The CDR3 extends over 15 amino acids. The V and J ends lost 2 bases and 3 bases, in that order; junction bases with no gene match: 5. Germline-derived CDR1 and CDR2 are DFQATT and SNEGSKA (reference sequence).

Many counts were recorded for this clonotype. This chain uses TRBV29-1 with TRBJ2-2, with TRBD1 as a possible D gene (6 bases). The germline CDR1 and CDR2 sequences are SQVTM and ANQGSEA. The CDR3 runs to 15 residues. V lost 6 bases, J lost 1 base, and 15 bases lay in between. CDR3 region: CSVPQPQGNTGELFF. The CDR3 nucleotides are TGCAGCGTCCCTCAACCACAGGGGAACACCGGGGAGCTGTTTTTT.

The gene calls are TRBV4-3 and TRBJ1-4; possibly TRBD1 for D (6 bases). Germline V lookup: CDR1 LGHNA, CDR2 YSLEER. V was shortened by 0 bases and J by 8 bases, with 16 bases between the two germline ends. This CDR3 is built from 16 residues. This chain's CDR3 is CASSQDLAGAKEKLFF. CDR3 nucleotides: TGCGCCAGCAGCCAAGATCTAGCAGGGGCGAAGGAAAAACTGTTTTTT.

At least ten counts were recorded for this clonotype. The CDR3 protein is CASSVVSGSEAGELFF. The CDR3 DNA reads TGTGCCAGCAGCGTAGTGTCAGGGAGTGAAGCCGGGGAGCTGTTTTTT. The chain couples TRBV9 to TRBJ2-2; D may match TRBD1 or TRBD2 (5 bases each). Trimming cost V 0 bases and J 6 bases, with 15 bases left between them. The V gene's germline CDR1 is SGDLS and CDR2 YYNGEE. The CDR3 has 16 amino acids. Together with reference TRBV9 and TRBJ2-2, the CDR3 gives the full variable domain: DSGVTQTPKHLITATGQRVTLRCSPRSGDLSVYWYQQSLDQGLQFLIQYYNGEERAKGNILERFSAQQFPDLHSELNLSSLELGDSALYFCASSVVSGSEAGELFFGEGSRLTVL.

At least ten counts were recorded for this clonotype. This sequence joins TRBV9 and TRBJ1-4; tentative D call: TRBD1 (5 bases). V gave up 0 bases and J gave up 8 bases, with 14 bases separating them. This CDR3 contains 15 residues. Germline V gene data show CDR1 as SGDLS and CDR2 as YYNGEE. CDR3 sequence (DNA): TGTGCCAGCAGCGTAGGGGGCGCAGCAGGGGAAAAACTGTTTTTT. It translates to CASSVGGAAGEKLFF. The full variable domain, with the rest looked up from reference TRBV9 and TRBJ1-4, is DSGVTQTPKHLITATGQRVTLRCSPRSGDLSVYWYQQSLDQGLQFLIQYYNGEERAKGNILERFSAQQFPDLHSELNLSSLELGDSALYFCASSVGGAAGEKLFFGSGTQLSVL.